This T cell receptor beta chain originates from a study of T-cell memory formation after mild COVID-19. Study-level information: TCR clusters were largely donor specific. Whole-study results and caveats: There was a balanced CD4/CD8 profile in clones contracting day 15 to 85, and later expanders leaned CD4+.

The 5'RACE method, run with constant-segment primers, produced TCR alpha and TCR beta cDNA libraries (carrying sample barcodes and UMIs). TCRdb re-derived calls from the 5' RACE reads in MiXCR, one entry per CDR3 protein. The sample has approximately 440,000 distinct CDR3 sequences; over 15% are singletons. To note about this clonotype: Its antigen remains unknown.

Germline-derived CDR1 and CDR2 are SNHLY and FYNNEI. This CDR3 contains 12 residues. V gave up 8 bases and J gave up 6 bases; unmatched junction bases: 1. The J gene is TRBJ2-1, the V gene TRBV2; 10 nucleotides agree with TRBD1. The sample comprised PBMCs or a T cell subset sorted from them (not recorded which). The receptor was isolated from an adult woman who had mild COVID-19 (a few samples of this study predate the infection). Cell type and time point are not known. CDR3 bases: TGTGCCAGCGGGACAGGGGCCAATGAGCAGTTCTTC. Translated, it gives CASGTGANEQFF.